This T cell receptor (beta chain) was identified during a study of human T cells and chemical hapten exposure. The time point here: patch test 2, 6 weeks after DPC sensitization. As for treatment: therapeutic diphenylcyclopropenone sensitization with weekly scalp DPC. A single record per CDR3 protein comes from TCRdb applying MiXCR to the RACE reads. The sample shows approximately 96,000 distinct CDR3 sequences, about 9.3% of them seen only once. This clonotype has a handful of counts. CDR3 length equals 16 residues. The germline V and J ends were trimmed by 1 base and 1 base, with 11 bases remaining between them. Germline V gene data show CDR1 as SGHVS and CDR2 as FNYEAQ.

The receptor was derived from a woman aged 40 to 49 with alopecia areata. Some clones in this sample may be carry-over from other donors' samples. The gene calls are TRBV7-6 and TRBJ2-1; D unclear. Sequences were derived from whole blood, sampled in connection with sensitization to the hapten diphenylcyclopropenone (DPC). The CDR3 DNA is TGTGCCAGCAGCTTAGGTCTAGAACGATCCTACAATGAGCAGTTCTTC. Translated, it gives CASSLGLERSYNEQFF.